This T cell receptor (beta chain) was obtained from a study of blood T cell repertoires in COVID-19. Study-level information: Samples came from the United States, Italy and Spain, spanning acute and convalescent COVID-19.

Repertoires were generated with immunoSEQ multiplex PCR, while TCRdb's copy carries only in-frame clones and drops some. Of roughly 200,000 clones listed, roughly 86% were seen once; the top ten hold approximately 2.9%. The receptor was derived from a man aged 55 to 70 with acute or convalescent COVID-19. Sequencing used peripheral blood.

CDR3 coding DNA: TGTGCCAGCAGGGTAGCGGGGGAGGGTACGCAGTATTTT. Protein: CASRVAGEGTQYF. The chain employs TRBV6-5 and TRBJ2-3; 9 positions match TRBD2. This CDR3 comprises 13 residues. Losses at the gene ends were 6 bases for V and 8 bases for J; bases not matched to a gene: 6. The germline V gene has CDR1 MNHEY and CDR2 SVGAGI.